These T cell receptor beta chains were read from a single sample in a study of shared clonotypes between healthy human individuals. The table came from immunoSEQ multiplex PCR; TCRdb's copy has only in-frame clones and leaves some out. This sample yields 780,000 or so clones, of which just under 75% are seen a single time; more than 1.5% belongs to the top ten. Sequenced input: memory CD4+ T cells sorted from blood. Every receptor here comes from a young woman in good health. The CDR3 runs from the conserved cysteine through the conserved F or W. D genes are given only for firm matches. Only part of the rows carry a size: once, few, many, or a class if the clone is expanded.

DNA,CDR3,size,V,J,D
TGTGCCAGCACCACCGAGTCGTTCACTGAAGCTTTCTTT,CASTTESFTEAFF,medium-sized,TRBV6-1,TRBJ1-1,NA
TGTGCCAGCAGCGCAAACCGACAGGGGGACACTGAAGCTTTCTTT,CASSANRQGDTEAFF,NA,TRBV5-4,TRBJ1-1,TRBD1
TGTGCCAGCAGCGTAGGTGTAGGGAACACTGAAGCTTTCTTT,CASSVGVGNTEAFF,once,TRBV9,TRBJ1-1,NA
TGCGCCAGCAGCGGTGGACAGCTCCTAGATACGCAGTATTTT,CASSGGQLLDTQYF,many,TRBV5-1,TRBJ2-3,NA
TGTGCCAGCAGTTCTGCCGGGACAGGGGGCCCTGAAGCTTTCTTT,CASSSAGTGGPEAFF,NA,TRBV27,TRBJ1-1,TRBD1
TGTGCCAGCAGTTTCCGACAGGGGGCGTCCTACGAGCAGTACTTC,CASSFRQGASYEQYF,NA,TRBV27,TRBJ2-7,TRBD1
TGTGCCAGTAGTAGGGATCTTGATGGTGAGCAGTTCTTC,CASSRDLDGEQFF,once,TRBV19,TRBJ2-1,NA
TGTGCCAGCAGTGAAGCCAGGGACTCCGGGGAGCTGTTTTTT,CASSEARDSGELFF,NA,TRBV6-4,TRBJ2-2,NA
TGTGCCAGCAGCAAGCGAGGCGGGGCAGAGACCCAGTACTTC,CASSKRGGAETQYF,NA,TRBV6-5,TRBJ2-5,NA
TGTGCCATCACTGCACAGGGAGGGGGGAACACTGAAGCTTTCTTT,CAITAQGGGNTEAFF,NA,TRBV10-3,TRBJ1-1,NA
TGTGCCAGCAGTTCGTCCGCCAGCACAGATACGCAGTATTTT,CASSSSASTDTQYF,NA,TRBV27,TRBJ2-3,NA
TGTGCCAGCAGCTTAGGAAGGACAGGGGACGTCTCAGATACGCAGTATTTT,CASSLGRTGDVSDTQYF,NA,TRBV11-3,TRBJ2-3,TRBD1
TGTGCCAGCAGCCAAGATTTAGGAAAAGAGACCCAGTACTTC,CASSQDLGKETQYF,NA,TRBV14,TRBJ2-5,NA
TGTGCCAGCAGTGTGGACAGTTACTACGAGCAGTACTTC,CASSVDSYYEQYF,NA,TRBV2,TRBJ2-7,NA
TGTGCCAGCAGCGCTCGGGACGGGGGATCTCGGAGCTCCTACGAGCAGTACTTC,CASSARDGGSRSSYEQYF,NA,TRBV9,TRBJ2-7,NA
TGTGCCAGCAGCTCAACCGCGCTAGTGGGGCGCGAGCAGTACTTC,CASSSTALVGREQYF,few,TRBV7-2,TRBJ2-7,NA
TGTGCCAGCAGTTCCCCAATAGCGGGAGCTGCGAATACGCAGTATTTT,CASSSPIAGAANTQYF,NA,TRBV28,TRBJ2-3,TRBD2
TGTGCCAGCAGTCCGGGACTTGACTACGAGCAGTACTTC,CASSPGLDYEQYF,NA,TRBV28,TRBJ2-7,NA
TGTGCCAGCAGTTATCAACAGCATTACGAGCAGTACTTC,CASSYQQHYEQYF,NA,TRBV6-5,TRBJ2-7,NA
TGTGCCAGCTCACCAACACAGGGGAACTATGGCTACACCTTC,CASSPTQGNYGYTF,few,TRBV18,TRBJ1-2,TRBD1
TGCGCCAGCAGCTCCCCCGCTAGCGGGACTTACGAGCAGTACTTC,CASSSPASGTYEQYF,NA,TRBV4-1,TRBJ2-7,TRBD2
TGTGCCATCGCCGGGACTCCTAACTACGAGCAGTACTTC,CAIAGTPNYEQYF,NA,TRBV10-3,TRBJ2-7,NA
TGTGCCAGTCTTACGGCAGGGACCCCCCCCAAGATCGGGAGTTACGAGCAGTACTTC,CASLTAGTPPKIGSYEQYF,NA,TRBV21-1,TRBJ2-7,NA
TGTGCCAGCAGCGTACTGGGACTAGCCTCGGGCTCCTACAATGAGCAGTTCTTC,CASSVLGLASGSYNEQFF,NA,TRBV9,TRBJ2-1,TRBD2
TGTGCCAGCAGCTTGGGGCTGGGGGGACTCTCTGGAAACACCATATATTTT,CASSLGLGGLSGNTIYF,NA,TRBV5-4,TRBJ1-3,NA
TGTGCCAGCAGCTTGAGGGGGACCACAGATACGCAGTATTTT,CASSLRGTTDTQYF,NA,TRBV7-2,TRBJ2-3,NA
TGTGCCAGCAGCTTGGGCCTTGGGGAAAAACTGTTTTTT,CASSLGLGEKLFF,NA,TRBV5-6,TRBJ1-4,NA
TGTGCTAGTGGCAAACCTTCGACAGGCCGCCTGGGTAGAGCTTTCTTT,CASGKPSTGRLGRAFF,once,TRBV12-5,TRBJ1-1,NA
TGTGCCATCAGTAGACTAGCGGGAGAGCATGAGCAGTTCTTC,CAISRLAGEHEQFF,NA,TRBV10-3,TRBJ2-1,TRBD2
TGTGCCAGCAGTCCAGGGGTTCGACAGCCCCAGCATTTT,CASSPGVRQPQHF,NA,TRBV6-1,TRBJ1-5,NA
TGCGCCAGCAGCCCGTTAACTAGCGCTTCCAATGAGCAGTTCTTC,CASSPLTSASNEQFF,many,TRBV5-1,TRBJ2-1,TRBD2
TGCGCCAGCAGCTTGGGCCAGGGGGGAGATACGCAGTATTTT,CASSLGQGGDTQYF,many,TRBV5-1,TRBJ2-3,NA
TGTGCCAGCAGTGGGACCTTTCTAACCTACAATGAGCAGTTCTTC,CASSGTFLTYNEQFF,NA,TRBV2,TRBJ2-1,NA
TGTGCCAGCAGCTTAATCCAGGATGAGCAGTTCTTC,CASSLIQDEQFF,NA,TRBV7-9,TRBJ2-1,NA
TGTGCCAGCAGCCCCTCGGTTAGCTCCTACAATGAGCAGTTCTTC,CASSPSVSSYNEQFF,NA,TRBV4-2,TRBJ2-1,NA
TGTGCCTGGAGTGCCAGCATGAACACTGAAGCTTTCTTT,CAWSASMNTEAFF,NA,TRBV30,TRBJ1-1,NA
TGTGCCAGCAGTACTACCCTCAGCTCCTACGAGCAGTACTTC,CASSTTLSSYEQYF,NA,TRBV6-6,TRBJ2-7,NA
TGTGCCAGCAGCACACTGGGTTTCGAGCAGTACTTC,CASSTLGFEQYF,NA,TRBV6-6,TRBJ2-7,NA
TGTGCCAGCAGTCCAGAACAGGCGCTCGGTGGCTACACCTTC,CASSPEQALGGYTF,few,TRBV27,TRBJ1-2,NA
TGTGCCAGCAGCTTAGGAGCGGAAAGCACAGATACGCAGTATTTT,CASSLGAESTDTQYF,NA,TRBV7-2,TRBJ2-3,NA
TGTGCCAGCAGTCCCTATGGGGGGGGACAGAGCTCCTACGAGCAGTACTTC,CASSPYGGGQSSYEQYF,NA,TRBV7-2,TRBJ2-7,NA
TGCGCCAGCAGCCTGTCCGGGACCCCTAAATCCTACGAGCAGTACTTC,CASSLSGTPKSYEQYF,NA,TRBV5-1,TRBJ2-7,NA
TGTGCCAGCAGGCGACTAGAGAACTATGGCTACACCTTC,CASRRLENYGYTF,NA,TRBV6-6,TRBJ1-2,NA